What follows is one T cell receptor beta chain and its context. Its target is unknown. The assay was immunoSEQ multiplex PCR, and TCRdb's table has in-frame clones only and misses some. Among about 94,000 clones listed, approximately 90% were seen once. This record belongs to a study of T cell responses to AZD1222 COVID-19 vaccine. Whole-study findings and limits: The CD4 TCRs associated with vaccination extended across spike and predominated at 160-218 and 743-854. Repertoire sampling occurred only after the peak T cell response.

Germline CDR1 MDHEN, CDR2 SYDVKM. The CDR3 runs to 13 residues. With 3 bases removed from V and 1 base from J, the gap between germline ends came to 6 bases. This material consisted of peripheral blood, taken on day 0 of AZD1222 vaccination. The receptor was isolated from an adult in good health. The chain joins TRBV28 to TRBJ1-1; D gene unclear. This CDR3 is CASSFRGNTEAFF. In nucleotides, the CDR3 is TGTGCCAGCAGTTTCCGTGGGAACACTGAAGCTTTCTTT.